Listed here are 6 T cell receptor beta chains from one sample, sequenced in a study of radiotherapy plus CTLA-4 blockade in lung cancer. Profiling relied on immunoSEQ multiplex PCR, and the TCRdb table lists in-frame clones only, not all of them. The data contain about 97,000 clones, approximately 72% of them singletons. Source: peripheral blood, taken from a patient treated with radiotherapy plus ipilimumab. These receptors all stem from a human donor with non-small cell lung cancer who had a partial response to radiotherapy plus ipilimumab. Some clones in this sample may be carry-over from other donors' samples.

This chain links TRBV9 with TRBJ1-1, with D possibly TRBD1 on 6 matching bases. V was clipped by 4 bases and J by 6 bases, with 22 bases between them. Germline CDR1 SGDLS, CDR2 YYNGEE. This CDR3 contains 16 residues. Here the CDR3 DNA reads TGTGCCAGCAGCACCCGGGTTGGGGCGACAGGTGCTGAAGCTTTCTTT. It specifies CASSTRVGATGAEAFF.

In DNA, the CDR3 is TGTGCCAGCAGCTTAACTAGCGGGAGTGGGACAGATACGCAGTATTTT. It codes for CASSLTSGSGTDTQYF. This chain links TRBV11-2 with TRBJ2-3; 11 bases are shared with TRBD2. CDR1 is SGHAT, CDR2 FQNNGV, per germline. V was pared by 2 bases and J by 3 bases, with 4 bases of the junction left unmatched. The CDR3 runs to 16 residues.

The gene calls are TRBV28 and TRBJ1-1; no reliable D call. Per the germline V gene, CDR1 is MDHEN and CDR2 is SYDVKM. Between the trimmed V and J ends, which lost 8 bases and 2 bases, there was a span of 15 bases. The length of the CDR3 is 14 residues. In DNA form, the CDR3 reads TGTGCCAGCGGAAACGGGGTTCAAAACACTGAAGCTTTCTTT. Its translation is CASGNGVQNTEAFF.

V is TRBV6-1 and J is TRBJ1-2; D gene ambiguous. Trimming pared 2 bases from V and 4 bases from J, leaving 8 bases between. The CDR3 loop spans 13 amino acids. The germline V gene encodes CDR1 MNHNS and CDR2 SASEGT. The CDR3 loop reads CASSERTVYGYTF. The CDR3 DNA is TGTGCCAGCAGTGAACGAACAGTCTATGGCTACACCTTC.

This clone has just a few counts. CDR3: CAISVNPRNTEAFF. The CDR3 bases are TGTGCCATCAGTGTTAATCCCAGGAACACTGAAGCTTTCTTT. V is TRBV10-3 and J is TRBJ1-1; D unclear. Germline V CDR1 and CDR2: ENHRY, SYGVKD. The CDR3 covers 14 residues. V was clipped by 4 bases and J by 1 base, with 10 bases between them.

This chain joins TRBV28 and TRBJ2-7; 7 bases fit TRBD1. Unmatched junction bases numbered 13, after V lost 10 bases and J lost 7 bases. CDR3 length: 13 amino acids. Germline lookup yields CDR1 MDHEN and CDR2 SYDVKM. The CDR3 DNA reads TGTGCCACCCGGGACAGCCCGGGGTTGGAGCAGTACTTC. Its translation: CATRDSPGLEQYF. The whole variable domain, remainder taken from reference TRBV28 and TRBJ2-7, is DVKVTQSSRYLVKRTGEKVFLECVQDMDHENMFWYRQDPGLGLRLIYFSYDVKMKEKGDIPEGYSVSREKKERFSLILESASTNQTSMYLCATRDSPGLEQYFGPGTRLTVT.